The sequence of this TCR beta chain was determined in a study of blood T cell repertoires in COVID-19. Across the whole study: Sample material is recorded as cDNA or gDNA derived from T cells, B-cell-depleted T cells, or PBMCs.

The CDR3 loop spans 15 amino acids. Germline V lookup: CDR1 SGHAT, CDR2 FQNNGV. After removal of 5 bases from V and 4 bases from J, the junction contained 4 bases not matched to a gene. Original analysis: It was from reference gene primer amplification that nucleated cell counts were estimated. Sequenced by immunoSEQ multiplex PCR; TCRdb stores in-frame clones only, minus some. V and J calls and clone size follow that table, whereas D and trimming were derived from the DNA. The sample comprises around 190,000 clones, over 80% of which are singletons, and around 10% rests with the top ten. Sequencing was done on a sample of PBMCs or T cells enriched from blood (not recorded which). The clonotype comes from a man younger than 30 with acute COVID-19. V is TRBV11-2 and J is TRBJ2-5; the match to TRBD2 covers 13 bases. This CDR3 is CASSEGLAGTETQYF. The CDR3 bases are TGTGCCAGCAGCGAGGGACTAGCGGGAACAGAGACCCAGTACTTC.